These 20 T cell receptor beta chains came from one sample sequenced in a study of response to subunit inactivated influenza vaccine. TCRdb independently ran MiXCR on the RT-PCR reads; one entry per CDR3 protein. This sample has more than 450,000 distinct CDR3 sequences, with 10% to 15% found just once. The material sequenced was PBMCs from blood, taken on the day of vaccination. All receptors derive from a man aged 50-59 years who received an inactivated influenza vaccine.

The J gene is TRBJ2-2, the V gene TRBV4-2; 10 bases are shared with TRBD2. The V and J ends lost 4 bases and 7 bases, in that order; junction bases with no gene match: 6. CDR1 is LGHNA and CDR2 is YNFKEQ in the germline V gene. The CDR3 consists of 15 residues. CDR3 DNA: TGTGCCAGCAGCCTAGATAGCGGGGGGCTCGGGGAGCTGTTTTTT. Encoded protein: CASSLDSGGLGELFF.

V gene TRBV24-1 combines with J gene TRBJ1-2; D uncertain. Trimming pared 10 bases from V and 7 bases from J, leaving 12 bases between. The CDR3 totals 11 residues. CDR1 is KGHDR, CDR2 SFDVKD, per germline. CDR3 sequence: CATSDAVGYTF. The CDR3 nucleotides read TGTGCCACAAGCGACGCAGTTGGCTACACCTTC.

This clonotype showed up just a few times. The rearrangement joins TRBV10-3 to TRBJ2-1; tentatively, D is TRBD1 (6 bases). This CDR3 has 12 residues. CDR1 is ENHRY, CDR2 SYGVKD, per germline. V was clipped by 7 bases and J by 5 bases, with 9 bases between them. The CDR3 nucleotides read TGTGCCATCATCGGACAGAACAATGAGCAGTTCTTC. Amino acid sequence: CAIIGQNNEQFF.

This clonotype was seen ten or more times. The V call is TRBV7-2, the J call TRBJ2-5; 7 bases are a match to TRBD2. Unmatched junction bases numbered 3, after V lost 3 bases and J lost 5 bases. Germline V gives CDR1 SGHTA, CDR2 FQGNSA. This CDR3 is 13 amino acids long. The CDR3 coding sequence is TGTGCCAGCAGCTTGGGAGGGAGGGAGACCCAGTACTTC. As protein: CASSLGGRETQYF.

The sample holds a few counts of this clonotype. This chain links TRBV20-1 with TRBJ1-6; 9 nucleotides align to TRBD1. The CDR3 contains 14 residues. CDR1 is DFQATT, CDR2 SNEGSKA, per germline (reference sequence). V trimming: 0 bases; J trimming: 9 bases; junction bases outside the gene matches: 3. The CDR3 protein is CSARDTGGGSPLHF. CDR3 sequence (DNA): TGCAGTGCTAGAGATACAGGGGGCGGTTCACCCCTCCACTTT.

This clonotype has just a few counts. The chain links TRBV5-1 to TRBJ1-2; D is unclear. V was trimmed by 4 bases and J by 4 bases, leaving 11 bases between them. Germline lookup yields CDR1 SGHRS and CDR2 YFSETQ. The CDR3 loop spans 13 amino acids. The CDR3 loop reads CASSLDYIYGYTF. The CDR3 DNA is TGCGCCAGCAGCCTGGACTATATCTATGGCTACACCTTC.

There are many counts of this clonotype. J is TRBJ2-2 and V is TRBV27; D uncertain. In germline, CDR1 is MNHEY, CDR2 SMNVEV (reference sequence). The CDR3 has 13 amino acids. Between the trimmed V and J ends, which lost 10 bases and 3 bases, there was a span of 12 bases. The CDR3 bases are TGTGCCATCGGGCGGATTTACACCGGGGAGCTGTTTTTT. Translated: CAIGRIYTGELFF.

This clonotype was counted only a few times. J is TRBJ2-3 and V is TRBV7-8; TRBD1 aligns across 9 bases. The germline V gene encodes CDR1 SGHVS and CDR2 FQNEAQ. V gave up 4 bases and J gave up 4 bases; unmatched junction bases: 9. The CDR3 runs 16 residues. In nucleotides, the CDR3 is TGTGCCAGCAGCTACTCGGACAGGGGAGGTTCAGATACGCAGTATTTT. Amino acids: CASSYSDRGGSDTQYF.

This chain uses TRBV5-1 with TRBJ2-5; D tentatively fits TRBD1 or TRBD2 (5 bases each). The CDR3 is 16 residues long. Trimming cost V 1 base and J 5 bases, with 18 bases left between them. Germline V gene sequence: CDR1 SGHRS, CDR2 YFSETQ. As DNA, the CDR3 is TGCGCCAGCAGCTTGTCCCGGGGCGCGGTTTTGGAGACCCAGTACTTC. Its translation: CASSLSRGAVLETQYF.

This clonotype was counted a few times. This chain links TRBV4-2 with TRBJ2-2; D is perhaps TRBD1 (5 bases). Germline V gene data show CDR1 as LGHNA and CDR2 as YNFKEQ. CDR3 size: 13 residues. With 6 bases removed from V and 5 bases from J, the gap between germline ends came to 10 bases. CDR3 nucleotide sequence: TGTGCCAGCAGAGGGGCTCGGACCGGGGAGCTGTTTTTT. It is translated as CASRGARTGELFF.

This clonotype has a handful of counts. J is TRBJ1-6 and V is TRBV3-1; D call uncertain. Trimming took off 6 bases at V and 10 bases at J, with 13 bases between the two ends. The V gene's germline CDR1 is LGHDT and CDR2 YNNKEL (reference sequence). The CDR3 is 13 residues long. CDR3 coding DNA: TGTGCCAGCAGACCTAGCCCTGGGTCACCCCTCCACTTT. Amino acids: CASRPSPGSPLHF.

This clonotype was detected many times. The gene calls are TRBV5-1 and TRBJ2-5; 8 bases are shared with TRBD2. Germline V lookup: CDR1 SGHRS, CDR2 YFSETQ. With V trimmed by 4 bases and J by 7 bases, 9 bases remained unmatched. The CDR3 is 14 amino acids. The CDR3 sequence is CASSDGTRAGTQYF. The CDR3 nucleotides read TGCGCCAGCAGCGATGGGACTAGGGCTGGGACCCAGTACTTC.

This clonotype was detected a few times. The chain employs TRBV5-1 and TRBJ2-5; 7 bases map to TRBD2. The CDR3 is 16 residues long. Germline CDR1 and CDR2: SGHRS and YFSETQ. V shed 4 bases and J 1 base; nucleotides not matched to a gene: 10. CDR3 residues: CASSAGTTRFQETQYF. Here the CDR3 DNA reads TGCGCCAGCAGCGCTGGGACTACCAGATTCCAAGAGACCCAGTACTTC.

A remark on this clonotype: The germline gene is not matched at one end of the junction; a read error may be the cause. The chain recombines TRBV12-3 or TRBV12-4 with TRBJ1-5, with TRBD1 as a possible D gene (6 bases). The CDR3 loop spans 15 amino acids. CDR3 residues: CASTMSQGGKQPQHF. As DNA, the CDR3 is TGTGCCAGCACCATGTCACAGGGAGGCAAGCAGCCCCAGCATTTT.

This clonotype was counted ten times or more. The CDR3 sequence: CASSLVGTAFF. The CDR3, as DNA: TGTGCCAGCAGCTTAGTTGGCACGGCTTTCTTT. The chain links TRBV13 to TRBJ1-1; D gene unclear. V was pared by 1 base and J by 11 bases, with 8 bases between. The germline V gene has CDR1 PRHDT and CDR2 FYEKMQ (reference sequence). The CDR3 contains 11 residues.

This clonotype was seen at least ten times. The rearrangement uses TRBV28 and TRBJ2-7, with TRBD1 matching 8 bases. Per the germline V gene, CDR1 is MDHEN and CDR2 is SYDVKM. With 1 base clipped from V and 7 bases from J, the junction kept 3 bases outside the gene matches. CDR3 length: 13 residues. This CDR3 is CASSLLQGGEQYF. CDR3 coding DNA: TGTGCCAGCAGTTTATTACAGGGGGGTGAGCAGTACTTC.

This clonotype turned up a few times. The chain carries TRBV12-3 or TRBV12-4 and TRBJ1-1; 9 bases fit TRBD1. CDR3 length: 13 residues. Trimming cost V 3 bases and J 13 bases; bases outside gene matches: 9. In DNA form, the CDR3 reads TGTGCCAGCAGTTTGGGCCGGGACAGGGAGGTTTTCTTT. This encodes CASSLGRDREVFF.

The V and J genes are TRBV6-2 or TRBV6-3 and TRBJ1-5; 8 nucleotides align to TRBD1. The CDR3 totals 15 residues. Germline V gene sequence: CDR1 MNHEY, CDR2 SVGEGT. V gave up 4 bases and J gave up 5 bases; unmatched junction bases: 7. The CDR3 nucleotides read TGTGCCAGCAGTTGGTATGACAGGGGTGATCAGCCCCAGCATTTT. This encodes CASSWYDRGDQPQHF.

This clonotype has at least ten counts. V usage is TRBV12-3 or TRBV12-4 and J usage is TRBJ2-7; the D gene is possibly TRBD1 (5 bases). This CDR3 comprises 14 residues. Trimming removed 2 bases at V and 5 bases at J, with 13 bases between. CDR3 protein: CASSLRQGVDEQYF. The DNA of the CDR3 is TGTGCCAGCAGTTTACGCCAAGGGGTCGACGAGCAGTACTTC.

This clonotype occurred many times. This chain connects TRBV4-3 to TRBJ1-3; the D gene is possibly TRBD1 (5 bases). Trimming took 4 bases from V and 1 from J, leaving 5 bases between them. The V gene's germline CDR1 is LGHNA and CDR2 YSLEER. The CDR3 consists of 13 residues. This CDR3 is CASSPGSGNTIYF. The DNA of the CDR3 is TGCGCCAGCAGCCCAGGGTCTGGAAACACCATATATTTT.